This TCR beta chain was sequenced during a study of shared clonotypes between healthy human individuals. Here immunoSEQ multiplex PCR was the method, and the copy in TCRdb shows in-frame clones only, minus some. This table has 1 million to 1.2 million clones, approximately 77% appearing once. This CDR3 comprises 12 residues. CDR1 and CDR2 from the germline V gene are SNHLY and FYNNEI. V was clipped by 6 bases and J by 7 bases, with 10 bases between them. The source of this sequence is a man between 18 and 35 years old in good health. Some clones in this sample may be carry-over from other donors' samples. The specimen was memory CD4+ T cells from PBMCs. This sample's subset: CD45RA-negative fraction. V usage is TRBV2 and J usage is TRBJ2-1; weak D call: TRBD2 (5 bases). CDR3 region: CASSFLANEQFF. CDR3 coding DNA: TGTGCCAGCAGCTTCCTAGCAAATGAGCAGTTCTTC.